This T cell receptor beta chain appears in the sequencing data of a study of T-cell reconstitution after alpha-beta-depleted transplantation in children. This clonotype was found a few times. CDR1 is SGHRS and CDR2 is YFSETQ in the germline V gene. Trimming took off 6 bases at V and 6 bases at J, with 8 bases between the two ends. The CDR3 runs 11 residues. Preparing the TCRbeta library involved the use of unique molecular identifiers. TCRdb independently ran MiXCR on the PCR reads; one entry per CDR3 protein. The sample has 780,000 or so distinct CDR3 sequences, about 16% seen once. The chain joins TRBV5-1 to TRBJ2-3; D is undetermined. The TCR originated in a male patient between 5 and 17 years old who had a stem cell transplant for acute lymphoblastic leukemia, so the T cells may come from the graft donor. This sample comprised PBMCs, mostly from graft donor cells, obtained 360 days after TCRalphabeta/CD19-depleted stem cell transplant. The DNA of the CDR3 is TGCGCCAGCACCGCGCTGGATACGCAGTATTTT. As protein: CASTALDTQYF.